This entry lists 28 T cell receptor beta chains sequenced from one sample in a study of Graves' ophthalmopathy and Graves' hyperthyroidism. The study amplified TCR beta CDR3 regions using RNA transcripts. In the first round, RT-PCR was carried out with HTBI primers, and a multiplex PCR formed the second round. TCRdb re-derived calls from the multiplex PCR reads in MiXCR, one entry per CDR3 protein. The sample includes 600,000 to 700,000 distinct CDR3 sequences, under 50% seen only once; the top ten take over 2.5%. The sample consisted of peripheral blood. These TCRs come from an adult man with Graves' ophthalmopathy.

This clonotype was seen many times. The genes are TRBV15 and TRBJ1-5, with D hard to call. CDR1 is LNHNV and CDR2 is YYDKDF in the germline V gene (reference sequence). There are 15 residues in the CDR3. V was shortened by 0 bases and J by 0 bases, with 6 bases between the two germline ends. CDR3 nucleotides: TGTGCCACCAGCAGAGAGCGGCATAGCAATCAGCCCCAGCATTTT. Protein: CATSRERHSNQPQHF.

This clonotype was recorded many times. This chain joins TRBV7-3 and TRBJ1-2; tentative D call: TRBD1 (6 bases). The CDR3 totals 14 residues. Trimming cost V 1 base and J 3 bases, with 9 bases left between them. Per germline, CDR1 SGHTA and CDR2 FQGTGA. CDR3 protein: CASSLRPGDYGYTF. CDR3 nucleotide sequence: TGTGCCAGCAGCTTAAGGCCAGGGGACTATGGCTACACCTTC.

This clonotype was recorded only once. One end of the junction is discordant with germline, which a read error may explain. CDR3 coding DNA: TGCGCCAGCAGCCAACGGGTCGCGACGGGGGAGAGAGTGAACACCATATATTTT. Protein product: CASSQRVATGERVNTIYF. The J gene is TRBJ1-3, the V gene TRBV7-9, with D perhaps matching TRBD1 (5 bases). Germline CDR1 reads SEHNR; CDR2 reads FQNEAQ (reference sequence). The CDR3 is 18 amino acids.

The genes are TRBV4-1 and TRBJ2-6; D is uncertain. This CDR3 has 16 amino acids. Germline loops: CDR1 MGHRA, CDR2 YSYEKL. Trimming left V 0 bases short and J 0 bases short, with 6 bases between. The CDR3 region has the DNA TGCGCCAGCAGCCAAGATCAAGGCTCTGGGGCCAACGTCCTGACTTTC. Encoded protein: CASSQDQGSGANVLTF.

This clonotype has only one observation. This chain uses TRBV30 with TRBJ1-5; D unclear. This CDR3 has 15 residues. Germline V gene sequence: CDR1 GTSNPN, CDR2 SVGIG (reference sequence). Deletions cut 2 bases from V and 5 bases from J, with 16 bases between. CDR3 DNA sequence: TGTGCCTGGAGTCGATTTTTGGGGATCGATCAGCCCCAGCATTTT. This sequence encodes CAWSRFLGIDQPQHF.

In this sample, this clonotype turned up many times. V gene TRBV2 combines with J gene TRBJ2-5, with 9 bases identical to TRBD1. The V gene end was trimmed by 6 bases and the J gene end by 5 bases; junction bases not matched to a gene: 4. The CDR3 totals 13 residues. Per the germline V gene, CDR1 is SNHLY and CDR2 is FYNNEI. CDR3 in DNA: TGTGCCAGCAGGGGGGACAGGGCGGAGACCCAGTACTTC. The encoded protein is CASRGDRAETQYF.

This clonotype was picked up a small number of times. This rearrangement joins TRBV4-1 to TRBJ2-7, with a possible D match to TRBD2 (6 bases). V lost 0 bases to trimming and J lost 3 bases, with 12 bases between them. The CDR3 is made up of 15 amino acids. The V gene's germline CDR1 is MGHRA and CDR2 YSYEKL. CDR3 region: CASSQETRRGYEQYF. Written as DNA, the CDR3 is TGCGCCAGCAGCCAAGAAACCAGGAGGGGCTACGAGCAGTACTTC.

This clonotype occurred many times. DNA of the CDR3: TGTGCCAGCAGTTTGCCAGGGTTCTCTGGGGCCAACGTCCTGACTTTC. Translated: CASSLPGFSGANVLTF. This chain connects TRBV12-3 or TRBV12-4 to TRBJ2-6; weak D call: TRBD1 (5 bases). V lost 3 bases and J 0 bases, leaving 9 bases between the germline ends. This CDR3 contains 16 residues.

This clonotype was seen ten or more times. This chain joins TRBV19 and TRBJ1-6; tentative D call: TRBD1 (5 bases). This CDR3 has 15 amino acids. V was cut by 7 bases and J by 1 base, with 11 bases left in between. Germline V gene data show CDR1 as LNHDA and CDR2 as SQIVND (reference sequence). This CDR3 is CASTIRGSYNSPLHF. The DNA for the CDR3 is TGTGCCAGTACCATAAGGGGATCCTATAATTCACCCCTCCACTTT.

This clonotype was counted a few times. The rearrangement links TRBV9 to TRBJ2-7, with 8 bases aligning to TRBD2. The V and J ends lost 2 bases and 6 bases, in that order; junction bases with no gene match: 7. Looked up from germline, CDR1 is SGDLS and CDR2 is YYNGEE. This CDR3 comprises 14 residues. The CDR3 region has the DNA TGTGCCAGCAGCGTCGGGACTAGTGTGCTCGAGCAGTACTTC. Translated, it gives CASSVGTSVLEQYF.

This rearrangement joins TRBV2 to TRBJ1-4; 8 bases agree with TRBD1. This CDR3 has 16 amino acids. V lost 6 bases, J lost 0 bases, and 6 bases stayed unmatched. Germline V lookup: CDR1 SNHLY, CDR2 FYNNEI. CDR3 bases: TGTGCCAGCAGAGGGACAGGACCTGCAACTAATGAAAAACTGTTTTTT. Amino acid sequence: CASRGTGPATNEKLFF. The entire variable domain, with the rest obtained from reference TRBV2 and TRBJ1-4, is as follows: EPEVTQTPSHQVTQMGQEVILRCVPISNHLYFYWYRQILGQKVEFLVSFYNNEISEKSEIFDDQFSVERPDGSNFTLKIRSTKLEDSAMYFCASRGTGPATNEKLFFGSGTQLSVL.

On this clonotype: A read error may be the cause here, since a much bigger clone is one base away. This chain joins TRBV5-1 and TRBJ2-5; TRBD2 aligns across 8 bases. The V and J ends lost 0 bases and 7 bases, in that order; junction bases with no gene match: 17. CDR3 length equals 18 residues. Germline lookup yields CDR1 SGHRS and CDR2 YFSETQ. CDR3: CASSLGRGDRGREGTQYF. CDR3 DNA: TGCGCCAGCAGCTTGGGCAGGGGAGATCGGGGCCGGGAGGGGACCCAGTACTTC.

V usage is TRBV20-1 and J usage is TRBJ2-5; 8 nucleotides line up with TRBD1. CDR1 is DFQATT, CDR2 SNEGSKA, per germline (reference sequence). V trimming: 5 bases; J trimming: 7 bases; junction bases outside the gene matches: 3. The CDR3 has 11 amino acids. CDR3 bases: TGCAGTGCTGACGGGACAGGGACCCAGTACTTC. It codes for CSADGTGTQYF.

This chain uses TRBV10-3 with TRBJ2-2, with D tentatively TRBD1 (5 bases). This CDR3 has 13 residues. The germline V gene encodes CDR1 ENHRY and CDR2 SYGVKD. V was trimmed by 3 bases and J by 4 bases, leaving 6 bases between them. DNA of the CDR3: TGTGCCATCAGTGACAGGGCCACCGGGGAGCTGTTTTTT. Amino acids: CAISDRATGELFF.

This clonotype was observed at least ten times. This may come from a read error, since a much larger clone is one base off. This rearrangement joins TRBV19 to TRBJ1-2; 9 nucleotides line up with TRBD1. V trimming: 10 bases; J trimming: 7 bases; junction bases outside the gene matches: 10. Germline CDR1 is LNHDA and CDR2 is SQIVND (reference sequence). CDR3 length equals 13 residues. The CDR3, as DNA: TGTGCCAATACCGGACAGGGGAACGGTGGCTACACCTTC. This sequence encodes CANTGQGNGGYTF.

Points on this clonotype: Germline and junction disagree at one end, which may indicate a read error. The V gene is TRBV5-1, the J gene TRBJ1-1; 9 bases are a match to TRBD1. The V gene's germline CDR1 is SGHRS and CDR2 YFSETQ. CDR3 length equals 16 residues. The CDR3 here is CASSSDGQGMNTEAFF. The CDR3 coding sequence is TGCGCCAGCAGCTCTGATGGACAGGGGATGAACACTGAAGCCTTCTTT.

This clonotype occurred a few times. This chain connects TRBV7-2 to TRBJ1-3; D not certain. CDR1 is SGHTA and CDR2 is FQGNSA in the germline V gene. The CDR3 runs 16 residues. The ends were cut back, 2 bases at V and 0 bases at J, with 11 bases in the middle. CDR3 nucleotide sequence: TGTGCCAGCAGCTTATTGGGAGTGAACTCTGGAAACACCATATATTTT. This codes for CASSLLGVNSGNTIYF.

This clonotype came up a few times. V gene TRBV24-1 combines with J gene TRBJ2-1; TRBD1 agrees at 9 bases. The length of the CDR3 is 13 residues. Looked up from germline, CDR1 is KGHDR and CDR2 is SFDVKD. The trim removed 9 bases at V and 10 bases at J, leaving 9 bases unmatched. CDR3 in amino acids: CATQGQGGNEQFF. The CDR3 coding sequence is TGTGCCACCCAGGGACAGGGAGGTAACGAGCAGTTCTTC.

The table lists this clonotype with many counts. Here the CDR3 reads CSARDAAAWDSPLHF. The CDR3 DNA sequence: TGCAGTGCTAGAGATGCAGCTGCTTGGGATTCACCCCTCCACTTT. This chain connects TRBV20-1 to TRBJ1-6, with no clear D. The CDR3 extends over 15 amino acids. With 0 bases removed from V and 8 bases from J, the gap between germline ends came to 14 bases. Germline CDR1 reads DFQATT; CDR2 reads SNEGSKA (reference sequence).

V gene TRBV15 combines with J gene TRBJ1-5, with a possible D match to TRBD1 (5 bases). The CDR3 is made up of 15 amino acids. Germline values: CDR1 LNHNV, CDR2 YYDKDF (reference sequence). V lost 5 bases to trimming and J lost 2 bases, with 13 bases between them. CDR3 nucleotides: TGTGCCACCAGCGAGGGGCCTGCGGGCAATCAGCCCCAGCATTTT. Its translation: CATSEGPAGNQPQHF. Full variable domain (rest looked up from reference TRBV15 and TRBJ1-5): DAMVIQNPRYQVTQFGKPVTLSCSQTLNHNVMYWYQQKSSQAPKLLFHYYDKDFNNEADTPDNFQSRRPNTSFCFLDIRSPGLGDTAMYLCATSEGPAGNQPQHFGDGTRLSIL.

The chain joins TRBV10-3 to TRBJ1-6, with 9 positions matching TRBD1. The CDR3 has 13 residues. Germline CDR1 is ENHRY and CDR2 is SYGVKD. The CDR3, as DNA: TGTGCTAGAGGTCGGGACAGGGATTCACCCCTCCACTTT. Translating it yields CARGRDRDSPLHF.

A few counts support this clonotype. The rearrangement uses TRBV5-1 and TRBJ1-1; possibly TRBD1 for D (6 bases). This CDR3 is 17 amino acids long. Per the germline V gene, CDR1 is SGHRS and CDR2 is YFSETQ. Trimming removed 0 bases at V and 6 bases at J, with 21 bases between. As DNA, the CDR3 is TGCGCCAGCAGCTTGGGGACAGCAGGATGGGTGTCGTCTGAAGCTTTCTTT. This gives the protein CASSLGTAGWVSSEAFF.

This clonotype came up many times. The rearrangement uses TRBV29-1 and TRBJ1-1; 9 bases map to TRBD1. Germline V gives CDR1 SQVTM, CDR2 ANQGSEA. This CDR3 is 12 amino acids long. V trimming: 5 bases; J trimming: 7 bases; junction bases outside the gene matches: 5. CDR3 in DNA: TGCAGCGTTACAACAGGGGGCATTGAAGCTTTCTTT. Residues: CSVTTGGIEAFF.

The chain employs TRBV10-3 and TRBJ1-2, with a tentative D call TRBD1 (5 bases). With 10 bases removed from V and 6 bases from J, the gap between germline ends came to 15 bases. CDR3 length: 12 residues. Germline-derived CDR1 and CDR2 are ENHRY and SYGVKD. CDR3 nucleotide sequence: TGTGCCACCATGGGGGGACCCCATGGCTACACCTTC. It yields the protein CATMGGPHGYTF.

This clonotype was recorded at least ten times. The chain uses TRBV6-6 and TRBJ2-7, with D hard to call. This CDR3 comprises 14 residues. The germline V gene has CDR1 MNHNY and CDR2 SVGAGI (reference sequence). Trimming shortened V by 4 bases and J by 6 bases, and 16 bases separated the two germline ends. CDR3 protein: CASSSTVGGFEQYF. In DNA form, the CDR3 reads TGTGCCAGCAGTTCAACGGTGGGTGGTTTCGAGCAGTACTTC.

Points on this clonotype: A junction boundary mismatches the germline segment, possibly from a read error. V is TRBV2 and J is TRBJ2-2, with D unresolved. Germline-derived CDR1 and CDR2 are SNHLY and FYNNEI. This CDR3 region has 13 residues. CDR3 nucleotide sequence: TGTGCCATCAGTGAGAACCAACCAGGGGAGCTGTTTTTT. It translates to CAISENQPGELFF.

This clonotype was counted at least ten times. V and J are TRBV10-3 and TRBJ2-5; tentatively, D is TRBD2 (5 bases). V dropped 11 bases and J dropped 0 bases, with 16 bases sitting between them. Per the germline V gene, CDR1 is ENHRY and CDR2 is SYGVKD. This CDR3 is built from 14 residues. This CDR3 reads CASGGTDYQETQYF. In DNA, the CDR3 is TGTGCCTCTGGCGGTACGGACTACCAAGAGACCCAGTACTTC.

Details on this clonotype: This is likely a read error, given that the CDR3 carries no conserved phenylalanine or tryptophan at its end. The chain is built from TRBV9 and TRBJ2-7, with 9 bases that match TRBD1. J was trimmed by 5 bases and V by 4 bases; bases with no gene match: 7. This CDR3 comprises 14 residues. CDR1 is SGDLS, CDR2 YYNGEE, per germline. In DNA, the CDR3 is TGTGCCAGCAGCCGAGGGACAGGGAACGACGAGCAGTACTGC. This codes for CASSRGTGNDEQYC.